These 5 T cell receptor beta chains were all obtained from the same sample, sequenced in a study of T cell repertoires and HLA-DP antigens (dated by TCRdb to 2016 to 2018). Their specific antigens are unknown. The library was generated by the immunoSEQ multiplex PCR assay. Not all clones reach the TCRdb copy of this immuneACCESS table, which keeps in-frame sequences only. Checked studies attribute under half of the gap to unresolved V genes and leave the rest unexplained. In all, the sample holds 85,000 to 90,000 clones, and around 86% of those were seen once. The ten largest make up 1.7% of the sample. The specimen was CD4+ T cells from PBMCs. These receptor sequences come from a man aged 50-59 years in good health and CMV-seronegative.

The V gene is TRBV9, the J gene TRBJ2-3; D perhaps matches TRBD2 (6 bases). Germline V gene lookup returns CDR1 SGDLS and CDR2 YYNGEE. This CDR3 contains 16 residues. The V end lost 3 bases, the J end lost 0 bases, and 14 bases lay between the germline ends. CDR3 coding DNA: TGTGCCAGCAGCGCGTCAGGGAGGCCTAGCACAGATACGCAGTATTTT. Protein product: CASSASGRPSTDTQYF.

In nucleotides, the CDR3 is TGCGCCAGTTTACCAGGAGCGGGACCATCCACCGGGGAGCTGTTTTTT. The encoded protein is CASLPGAGPSTGELFF. The chain links TRBV5-1 to TRBJ2-2; 7 bases are shared with TRBD2. From germline, CDR1 is SGHRS and CDR2 YFSETQ. The CDR3 has 16 amino acids. The V gene end was trimmed by 8 bases and the J gene end by 4 bases; junction bases not matched to a gene: 14.

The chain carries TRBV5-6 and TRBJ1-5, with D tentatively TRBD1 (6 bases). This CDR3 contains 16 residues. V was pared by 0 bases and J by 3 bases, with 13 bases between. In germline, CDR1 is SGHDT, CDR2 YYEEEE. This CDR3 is CASSLAGGWDNQPQHF. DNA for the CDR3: TGTGCCAGCAGCTTGGCGGGGGGCTGGGACAATCAGCCCCAGCATTTT.

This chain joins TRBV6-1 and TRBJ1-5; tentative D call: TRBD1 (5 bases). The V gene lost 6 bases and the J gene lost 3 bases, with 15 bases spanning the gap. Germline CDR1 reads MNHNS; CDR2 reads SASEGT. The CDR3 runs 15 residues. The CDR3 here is CASRDVRGYNQPQHF. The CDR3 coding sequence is TGTGCCAGCAGGGACGTTAGGGGCTACAATCAGCCCCAGCATTTT.

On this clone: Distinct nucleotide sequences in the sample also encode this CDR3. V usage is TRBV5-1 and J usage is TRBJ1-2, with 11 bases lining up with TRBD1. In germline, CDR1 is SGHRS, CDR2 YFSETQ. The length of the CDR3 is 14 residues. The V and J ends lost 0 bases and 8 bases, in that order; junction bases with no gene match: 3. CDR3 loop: CASSLEGQGGGYTF. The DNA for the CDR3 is TGCGCCAGCAGCTTGGAGGGACAGGGGGGGGGCTACACCTTC.